The source of this T cell receptor beta chain is a study of T cells after yellow fever vaccination. General study points: FACS-sorted repertoires could contain abundant clonotypes contaminating from the bulk population.

Turning to this clonotype: The antigen remains unidentified.

TCRdb called the 5' RACE reads again in MiXCR, with one record for every CDR3 protein. Of 550,000 or so distinct CDR3 sequences in the sample, 15% to 20% are singletons; the top ten hold 13% to 15%. Source: PBMCs, taken 15 days after the yellow fever booster vaccination. The TCR was taken from a man aged 25-45 years who received the YFV17D yellow fever vaccine.

The CDR3 nucleotides are TGTGCCAGCAGCTTAGCGGGACAGGGGCGAAACATTCAGTACTTC. Its protein product is CASSLAGQGRNIQYF. This sequence joins TRBV7-2 and TRBJ2-4; 10 bases are a match to TRBD1. Germline V gives CDR1 SGHTA, CDR2 FQGNSA. The CDR3 totals 15 residues. V lost 0 bases and J lost 6; bases outside the gene matches: 2.